The rows below give T cell receptor beta chains drawn from one sample of a study of beta chain features in type 1 diabetes. TCRdb keeps only in-frame clones here, not all; method: immunoSEQ multiplex PCR. The sample contains about 290,000 clones, roughly 8% of which appear only once. The sequenced material came from central memory CD4+ T cells from blood. These receptors originate from a woman younger than 30 in good health. The CDR3 runs from the conserved cysteine through the conserved F or W. Each record gives: clone size, CDR3 length, J gene, V gene, D gene, CDR3 DNA, CDR3 protein. D genes are given only for firm matches. Some rows mark clone size as missing; the rest say once, few, many or name a class of expanded clone.

few,11,TRBJ2-7,TRBV20-1,NA,TGCAGTGCTAGTGCCCTCTACGAGCAGTACTTC,CSASALYEQYF
many,15,TRBJ2-7,TRBV19,TRBD1,TGTGCCAGTAGTATGAGGACAGGGGTGTTTTACGAGCAGTACTTC,CASSMRTGVFYEQYF
NA,15,TRBJ2-2,TRBV7-7,NA,TGTGCTAGCAGCTTAGTGTCAGCGAACACCGGGGAGCTGTTTTTT,CASSLVSANTGELFF
NA,15,TRBJ2-3,TRBV28,NA,TGTGCCAGCAGTCCCCACAGGACACACACAGATACGCAGTATTTT,CASSPHRTHTDTQYF
many,11,TRBJ1-1,TRBV23-1,NA,TGCGCCAGCAGCGGGGGGACTGAAGCTTTCTTT,CASSGGTEAFF
NA,19,TRBJ2-7,TRBV27,TRBD2,TGTGCCAGCAGTCTAATGGCCGGGACTAGCGGGACGGGCTCCTACGAGCAGTACTTC,CASSLMAGTSGTGSYEQYF
few,15,TRBJ2-2,TRBV7-3,NA,TGTGCCAGCAGCTTATGGGGACCGAACACCGGGGAGCTGTTTTTT,CASSLWGPNTGELFF
NA,16,TRBJ2-1,TRBV19,TRBD2,TGTGCCAGTAGTAGCGCAGGACTAGCGGCGAACAATGAGCAGTTCTTC,CASSSAGLAANNEQFF
NA,11,TRBJ1-1,TRBV29-1,NA,TGCAGCGCGATCAGGGGCCCTGAAGCTTTCTTT,CSAIRGPEAFF
NA,13,TRBJ2-5,TRBV2,TRBD2,TGTGCCAGCAAGGCGGGAGTCGTGGAGACCCAGTACTTC,CASKAGVVETQYF
NA,15,TRBJ1-1,TRBV5-6,TRBD1,TGTGCCAGCAGCTTATCAGGGGGGCCGAACACTGAAGCTTTCTTT,CASSLSGGPNTEAFF
few,10,TRBJ2-1,TRBV2,NA,TGTGCCAGCAGTTTCAATGAGCAGTTCTTC,CASSFNEQFF
many,14,TRBJ2-5,TRBV10-3,NA,TGTGCCATCAGTGACGGGGTATTTCGGGAGACCCAGTACTTC,CAISDGVFRETQYF